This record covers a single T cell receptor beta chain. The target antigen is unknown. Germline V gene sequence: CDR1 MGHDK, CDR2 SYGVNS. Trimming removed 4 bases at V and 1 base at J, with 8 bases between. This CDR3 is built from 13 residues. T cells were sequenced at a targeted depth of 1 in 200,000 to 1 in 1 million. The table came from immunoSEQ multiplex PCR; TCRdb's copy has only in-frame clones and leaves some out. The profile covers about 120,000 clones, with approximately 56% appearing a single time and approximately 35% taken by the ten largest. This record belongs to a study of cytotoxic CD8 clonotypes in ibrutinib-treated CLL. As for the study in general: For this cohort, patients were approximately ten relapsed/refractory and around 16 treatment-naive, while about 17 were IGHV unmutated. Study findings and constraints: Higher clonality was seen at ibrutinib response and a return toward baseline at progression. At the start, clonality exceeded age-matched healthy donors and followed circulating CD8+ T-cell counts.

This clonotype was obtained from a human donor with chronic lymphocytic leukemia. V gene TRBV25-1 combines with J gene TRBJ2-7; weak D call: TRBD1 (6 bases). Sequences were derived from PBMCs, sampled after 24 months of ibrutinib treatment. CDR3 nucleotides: TGTGCCAGCAGTGGGACAGCTTCCTACGAGCAGTACTTC. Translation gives CASSGTASYEQYF.